Shown below are 26 T cell receptor beta chains from a single sample sequenced in a study of blood T cell repertoires in COVID-19 (dated by TCRdb to 2019 to 2021). The library was generated by the immunoSEQ multiplex PCR assay. The immuneACCESS repertoire file appears here via TCRdb, limited to in-frame rearrangements. These files lack a portion of the clones; in checked studies, under half of the deficit traces to unresolved V genes, and the cause of the others is not known. This sample comprises roughly 250,000 clones, 75% to 90% of them detected only once. Of the sample, around 2% falls within the top ten clones. Material: PBMCs or T cells enriched from blood (not recorded which). These receptors all come from a woman under 30 who had recovered from COVID-19.

This sequence joins TRBV5-4 and TRBJ1-1; the match to TRBD1 covers 8 bases. V lost 1 base, J lost 5 bases, and 4 bases stayed unmatched. From germline, CDR1 is SGHNT and CDR2 YYREEE (reference sequence). The CDR3 spans 14 residues. DNA for the CDR3: TGTGCCAGCAGCTTGACAGGACAGGGAACTGAAGCTTTCTTT. Encoded protein: CASSLTGQGTEAFF.

The chain employs TRBV4-1 and TRBJ1-4; a weak D match, TRBD1 (5 bases). This CDR3 has 13 residues. The germline V gene encodes CDR1 MGHRA and CDR2 YSYEKL. Trimming pared 1 base from V and 7 bases from J, leaving 7 bases between. CDR3 DNA sequence: TGCGCCAGCAGCCAAGCAGGGCGTGAAAAACTGTTTTTT. Translation gives CASSQAGREKLFF.

CDR3 amino acids: CASSQIGRTMNTEAFF. DNA for the CDR3: TGTGCCAGCTCACAAATCGGACGGACTATGAACACTGAAGCTTTCTTT. The genes are TRBV18 and TRBJ1-1; D ambiguous. The germline CDR1 and CDR2 sequences are KGHSH and LQKENI. The CDR3 sequence is 16 residues long. The V end was cut by 4 bases, the J end by 0 bases, with 15 bases between.

This clone occurred a few times. In DNA, the CDR3 is TGTGCCGTCGTGCAGGGCCACTATGGCTACACCTTC. Translating it yields CAVVQGHYGYTF. The rearrangement joins TRBV6-5 to TRBJ1-2; perhaps TRBD1 as D (5 bases). Trimming removed 11 bases from V and 3 bases from J, with 13 bases in between. Germline CDR1 is MNHEY and CDR2 is SVGAGI. The CDR3 totals 12 residues.

The chain employs TRBV7-6 and TRBJ1-1; 7 bases are a match to TRBD1. The trim removed 6 bases at V and 1 base at J, leaving 11 bases unmatched. The CDR3 runs 16 residues. Germline CDR1 and CDR2: SGHVS and FNYEAQ. The CDR3 here is CASRLGDDRENTEAFF. The CDR3 DNA follows: TGTGCCAGCAGATTGGGGGATGACAGGGAGAACACTGAAGCTTTCTTT.

V and J are TRBV13 and TRBJ1-1; 7 positions match TRBD1. CDR3 length equals 15 residues. Per the germline V gene, CDR1 is PRHDT and CDR2 is FYEKMQ (reference sequence). The V segment lost 4 bases and the J segment 3 bases; nucleotides outside the gene matches: 8. In DNA, the CDR3 is TGTGCCAGCAGCTCCGCCGGGACAGAGGACACTGAAGCTTTCTTT. Residues: CASSSAGTEDTEAFF.

This chain connects TRBV3-1 (or the pseudogene TRBV3-2) to TRBJ2-3, with TRBD2 identical over 11 bases. This CDR3 has 16 residues. The ends lost 2 bases at V and 4 bases at J; junction bases unmatched: 5. From germline, CDR1 is LGHDT and CDR2 YNNKEL (reference sequence). CDR3 loop: CASSQFSGGAADTQYF. The CDR3 nucleotides are TGTGCCAGCAGCCAATTTAGCGGGGGGGCCGCAGATACGCAGTATTTT.

V gene TRBV7-2 combines with J gene TRBJ2-3; D possibly corresponds to TRBD2 (6 bases). The CDR3 length is 17 residues. Trimming took 1 base from V and 0 from J, leaving 14 bases between them. Looked up from germline, CDR1 is SGHTA and CDR2 is FQGNSA. The CDR3 loop reads CASSLGVGGASTDTQYF. CDR3 DNA: TGTGCCAGCAGCTTAGGGGTCGGCGGGGCTAGCACAGATACGCAGTATTTT.

The rearrangement joins TRBV3-1 (or the pseudogene TRBV3-2) to TRBJ2-1, with D perhaps TRBD2 (5 bases). The germline V gene encodes CDR1 LGHDT and CDR2 YNNKEL (reference sequence). V gave up 0 bases and J gave up 5 bases, with 20 bases separating them. This CDR3 has 18 residues. CDR3 DNA: TGTGCCAGCAGCCAAGATCTTGGGCGGGCCAACCGGAACAATGAGCAGTTCTTC. Its protein is CASSQDLGRANRNNEQFF.

The CDR3 DNA follows: TGTGCCAGCAGCCCGAGAGGGCGAAAGTACACCTTC. It specifies CASSPRGRKYTF. This chain uses TRBV7-9 with TRBJ1-2; no clear D gene. Germline lookup yields CDR1 SEHNR and CDR2 FQNEAQ (reference sequence). The CDR3 length is 12 residues. V dropped 5 bases and J dropped 11 bases, with 15 bases sitting between them.

This rearrangement joins TRBV15 to TRBJ2-5; D not certain. The CDR3 covers 13 residues. V lost 3 bases and J lost 5, with 10 bases in between. Looked up from germline, CDR1 is LNHNV and CDR2 is YYDKDF (reference sequence). CDR3 amino acids: CATSRWQSETQYF. CDR3 nucleotide sequence: TGTGCCACCAGCAGGTGGCAGTCGGAGACCCAGTACTTC.

The chain joins TRBV7-9 to TRBJ1-2; no clear D. CDR3 size: 14 residues. From germline, CDR1 is SEHNR and CDR2 FQNEAQ (reference sequence). Trimming took 2 bases from V and 1 from J, leaving 8 bases between them. The CDR3 nucleotides are TGTGCCAGCAGCTTAAACGCGGATAACTATGGCTACACCTTC. The encoded protein is CASSLNADNYGYTF.

V is TRBV5-6 and J is TRBJ2-1; D possibly corresponds to TRBD2 (6 bases). The CDR3 runs to 16 residues. Germline V gene lookup returns CDR1 SGHDT and CDR2 YYEEEE. The ends were cut back, 0 bases at V and 7 bases at J, with 17 bases in the middle. CDR3 amino acids: CASSLGLVGGGNEQFF. The CDR3, as DNA: TGTGCCAGCAGCTTGGGACTCGTGGGGGGAGGTAATGAGCAGTTCTTC.

The rearrangement links TRBV7-9 to TRBJ1-1; D is uncertain. V was shortened by 5 bases and J by 7 bases, with 11 bases between the two germline ends. Germline values: CDR1 SEHNR, CDR2 FQNEAQ (reference sequence). CDR3 length: 12 amino acids. CDR3 residues: CASSPSRLEAFF. DNA for the CDR3: TGTGCCAGCAGCCCATCCCGACTTGAAGCTTTCTTT. Using reference TRBV7-9 and TRBJ1-1 for the parts outside the CDR3, the full variable domain is DTGVSQNPRHKITKRGQNVTFRCDPISEHNRLYWYRQTLGQGPEFLTYFQNEAQLEKSRLLSDRFSAERPKGSFSTLEIQRTEQGDSAMYLCASSPSRLEAFFGQGTRLTVV.

The gene calls are TRBV18 and TRBJ1-2, with TRBD1 identical over 7 bases. Germline CDR1 and CDR2: KGHSH and LQKENI. The CDR3 runs to 15 residues. With 2 bases clipped from V and 0 bases from J, the junction kept 3 bases outside the gene matches. This chain's CDR3 is CASSPSQGSNYGYTF. The DNA for the CDR3 is TGTGCCAGCTCACCATCACAGGGGTCTAACTATGGCTACACCTTC. Full variable domain (rest looked up from reference TRBV18 and TRBJ1-2): NAGVMQNPRHLVRRRGQEARLRCSPMKGHSHVYWYRQLPEEGLKFMVYLQKENIIDESGMPKERFSAEFPKEGPSILRIQQVVRGDSAAYFCASSPSQGSNYGYTFGSGTRLTVV.

V gene TRBV13 combines with J gene TRBJ2-7; D ambiguous. V lost 1 base, J lost 0 bases, and 13 bases lay in between. CDR3 length equals 16 residues. CDR1 PRHDT and CDR2 FYEKMQ come from the germline V gene (reference sequence). The CDR3: CASSLALAENSYEQYF. CDR3 DNA sequence: TGTGCCAGCAGCTTAGCCCTGGCGGAGAACTCCTACGAGCAGTACTTC.

CDR3 protein: CASGTGDIQETQYF. The CDR3 DNA is TGTGCCAGCGGGACAGGGGATATCCAAGAGACCCAGTACTTC. The chain joins TRBV7-9 to TRBJ2-5; the match to TRBD1 covers 10 bases. Trimming at V came to 8 bases and at J to 1 base, leaving 4 bases not matched to a gene. The CDR3 covers 14 residues. Per germline, CDR1 SEHNR and CDR2 FQNEAQ (reference sequence).

The chain recombines TRBV7-9 with TRBJ2-5; no clear D. Germline CDR1 reads SEHNR; CDR2 reads FQNEAQ (reference sequence). The V and J ends lost 5 bases and 2 bases respectively, with 3 bases between them. The CDR3 is 11 residues long. The CDR3 coding sequence is TGTGCCAGCAGCGAGCAAGAGACCCAGTACTTC. It codes for CASSEQETQYF.

The chain has TRBV4-1 and TRBJ1-5, with D possibly TRBD1 on 5 matching bases. Trimming removed 0 bases from V and 3 bases from J, with 15 bases in between. Germline loops: CDR1 MGHRA, CDR2 YSYEKL. This CDR3 has 17 residues. As DNA, the CDR3 is TGCGCCAGCAGCCAAGAGATCTCGGGGGTCTACAATCAGCCCCAGCATTTT. Its protein is CASSQEISGVYNQPQHF.

The chain has TRBV5-5 and TRBJ2-1, with TRBD1 matching 7 bases. After removal of 0 bases from V and 4 bases from J, the junction contained 7 bases not matched to a gene. The CDR3 contains 16 residues. The germline gives CDR1 SGHKS, CDR2 YYEKEE (reference sequence). Here the CDR3 DNA reads TGTGCCAGCAGCTTGGAAGGGACAGACCGTTACAATGAGCAGTTCTTC. Translation: CASSLEGTDRYNEQFF.

The rearrangement links TRBV10-3 to TRBJ2-7; D is perhaps TRBD2 (6 bases). The CDR3 has 17 amino acids. V lost 11 bases and J lost 3, with 29 bases in between. Germline-derived CDR1 and CDR2 are ENHRY and SYGVKD. DNA of the CDR3: TGTGCCGCCTTCGGACGGGACTTCACATGCCCTCTCTACGAGCAGTACTTC. Translated: CAAFGRDFTCPLYEQYF.

This clone came up once. J is TRBJ1-4 and V is TRBV4-1; a weak D match, TRBD1 (6 bases). The ends were cut back, 4 bases at V and 5 bases at J, with 20 bases in the middle. Germline V CDR1 and CDR2: MGHRA, YSYEKL. CDR3 size: 17 residues. CDR3 protein: CASSRFNTGMGNEKLFF. In DNA, the CDR3 is TGCGCCAGCAGCCGATTTAACACAGGGATGGGGAATGAAAAACTGTTTTTT.

CDR3 sequence (DNA): TGCGCCAGCTCCCGAGGTTCGGGACAGGGCTCCTACGAGCAGTACTTC. Translating gives CASSRGSGQGSYEQYF. The chain uses TRBV10-1 and TRBJ2-7, with 9 bases identical to TRBD1. The CDR3 length is 16 residues. V trimming: 8 bases; J trimming: 0 bases; junction bases outside the gene matches: 11. Germline V gene data show CDR1 as WNHNN and CDR2 as SYGVQD (reference sequence).

The V gene is TRBV9, the J gene TRBJ1-2; D perhaps matches TRBD1 (5 bases). The CDR3 covers 15 residues. Trimming stripped 0 bases from V and 2 bases from J, with 11 bases between. The germline V gene encodes CDR1 SGDLS and CDR2 YYNGEE. For the CDR3, the DNA is TGTGCCAGCAGCGTAGTTGGGGGGTCCAACTATGGCTACACCTTC. This translates into CASSVVGGSNYGYTF.

This clone came up once. The chain has TRBV21-1 and TRBJ1-2; the D call TRBD1 from the table was never checked on the DNA. TRBV21-1 is noted as a pseudogene. This CDR3 has 18 residues. The CDR3 DNA sequence: TGTGCCAGCAGCACCCACCGACAGGGGGCCAACCCGGTCTATGGCTACACCTTC. This gives the protein CASSTHRQGANPVYGYTF.

The rearrangement uses TRBV5-1 and TRBJ2-6; TRBD1 agrees at 8 bases. The CDR3 runs to 18 residues. V was pared by 0 bases and J by 0 bases, with 5 bases of the junction left unmatched. Germline loops: CDR1 SGHRS, CDR2 YFSETQ. The CDR3 loop reads CASSLVGQGNSGANVLTF. For the CDR3, the DNA is TGCGCCAGCAGCTTGGTAGGACAGGGAAACTCTGGGGCCAACGTCCTGACTTTC.